This record covers a single TCR beta chain. TCRdb keeps only in-frame clones here, not all; method: immunoSEQ multiplex PCR. The table lists over 250,000 clones, 65% to 90% of them singletons. This specimen comes from a study of blood T cell repertoires in COVID-19. CDR1 is SGDLS, CDR2 YYNGEE, per germline. Losses at the gene ends were 3 bases for V and 3 bases for J; bases not matched to a gene: 6. This CDR3 has 16 amino acids. The specimen sequenced was peripheral blood. The V and J genes are TRBV9 and TRBJ1-1, with TRBD1 matching over 12 bases. The sequence was obtained from a woman in her 70s with COVID-19, enrolled during active disease. CDR3 DNA sequence: TGTGCCAGCAGCGACCCGGGACAGGGGGCCGACACTGAAGCTTTCTTT. It yields the protein CASSDPGQGADTEAFF.